The rows below give T cell receptor beta chains drawn from one sample of a study of technical replicates of blood from a few donors. Sequenced by immunoSEQ multiplex PCR; TCRdb stores in-frame clones only, minus some. The sample consists of about 73,000 clones, just over 90% of them appearing once. Sample: T cells isolated from PBMCs. The origin of the receptors is a human donor in good health. CDR3s leave out the opening cysteine and the closing phenylalanine or tryptophan.

j_gene,v_gene,CDR3aa
TRBJ2-3,TRBV7-2,ASSRRPQDLYTQY
TRBJ2-1,TRBV11-2,ASSLEGRGSATNEQF
TRBJ1-5,TRBV18,ASSPDRGRLY
TRBJ1-1,TRBV9,ASTQYNTEAF
TRBJ1-5,TRBV19,ASRDRYGNQPQH
TRBJ2-1,TRBV29-1,SFSGGSGGAYNEQF
TRBJ2-2,TRBV7-9,ASRFRTGSDTGELF
TRBJ2-7,TRBV5-6,ASSLDREQY
TRBJ2-1,TRBV7-6,ASSFIAGEVDEQF
TRBJ2-5,TRBV9,ASSVAQGAGETQY
TRBJ1-4,TRBV2,ASRTGTPAEKLF
TRBJ1-1,TRBV29-1,SVEDGWGSPRLTEAF
TRBJ2-7,TRBV11-2,ASSLDGGESYEQY
TRBJ1-2,TRBV27,ASSLSTPQGAVYGYT
TRBJ2-7,TRBV7-2,ASSLGSPDGLAGGEQY
TRBJ1-4,TRBV29-1,SVVGGTGDHEKLF
TRBJ1-2,TRBV28,ASSLHRASVGYT
TRBJ2-1,TRBV5-1,ASSLRLAASSYNEQF
TRBJ1-5,TRBV5-6,ASSFNRNRGSHNQPQH
TRBJ2-7,TRBV7-2,ASSFTGTGPRN
TRBJ2-7,TRBV7-8,ASQGGQTPYEQY
TRBJ2-4,TRBV7-2,ASSLGQGDIQY
TRBJ2-1,TRBV6-5,ASSDRGDNEQF
TRBJ2-7,TRBV7-9,ASSSASGSSYEQY
TRBJ1-5,TRBV27,ASSLISGASVAQH
TRBJ1-5,TRBV18,ASSAAGGAYSNQPQH
TRBJ2-1,TRBV29-1,SGEGVGNEQF
TRBJ2-1,TRBV4-1,ASSQGGTSGRARTYNEQF
TRBJ2-7,TRBV29-1,SAGTSSYEQY
TRBJ2-1,TRBV7-6,ASSSTGGIGLPYNEQF
TRBJ2-3,TRBV4-2,ASSQAASGRHTDTQY
TRBJ1-1,TRBV19,ASSILPTGAVITEAF
TRBJ2-3,TRBV7-6,ASSSLTDTQY
TRBJ2-3,TRBV30,AWRATSGTDTQY
TRBJ1-1,TRBV4-1,ASSQVRPRRTRIVTEAF
TRBJ2-7,TRBV2,ASQVSSYEQY
TRBJ2-7,TRBV9,ASSVGGGAGYEQY
TRBJ1-1,TRBV28,ASSFFHTEAF
TRBJ2-3,TRBV7-3,ASSPRGTDTQY
TRBJ1-1,TRBV27,ASSGTGYMNTEAF
TRBJ1-1,TRBV9,ASSVAIRDTEAF
TRBJ1-1,TRBV10-1,ASSAPNGKAF
TRBJ2-7,TRBV21-1,ASSISGSHPYEQY
TRBJ1-2,TRBV18,ASSPPGVAYGYT
TRBJ2-1,TRBV7-3,ASSLLRGDNEQF
TRBJ1-6,TRBV6-5,ARFRRGNSPLH
TRBJ2-7,TRBV29-1,SVDGQPDSYEQY
TRBJ1-2,TRBV11-1,ASSLERAPSERGYT
TRBJ2-3,TRBV11-2,ASTPTSGNYDTQY
TRBJ2-6,TRBV12-5,ASGSGGSGANVLT
TRBJ1-2,TRBV4-1,ASSQASRDTRSRGYT
TRBJ1-1,TRBV9,ASSVVGSNTEAF
TRBJ1-1,TRBV19,ASSTSPGQGIPTEAF
TRBJ2-5,TRBV7-9,ASSPASQETQY
TRBJ1-2,TRBV2,ASSARAGNGYT
TRBJ2-6,TRBV5-1,ASRPRRDSGANVLT
TRBJ2-7,TRBV9,ASSPWTGEAYEQY
TRBJ1-4,TRBV28,ASRGAGSTNEKLF
TRBJ2-5,TRBV5-1,ASSNGDQETQY
TRBJ2-7,TRBV10-3,AIRVGAYYEQY